This T cell receptor beta chain is drawn from a study of cytomegalovirus exposure and HLA in healthy donors. Study outcomes and limitations: Reportedly, cytomegalovirus status was diagnosed with high sensitivity and specificity. The TCR clusters that emerged in the first cohort tended, a later analysis found, to co-occur in the approximately 130 validation repertoires. Some TCR beta chains (about 180 of them) were listed as cytomegalovirus-associated.

TCRdb's table, derived via immunoSEQ multiplex PCR, lists solely in-frame clones and lacks some. The sample lists 150,000 to 250,000 clones; about 81% were seen once. A remark on this clone: The antigen is unknown.

Germline V gene sequence: CDR1 MNHNY, CDR2 SVGAGI (reference sequence). The CDR3 totals 14 residues. Trimming shortened V by 5 bases and J by 4 bases, and 13 bases separated the two germline ends. The gene calls are TRBV6-6 and TRBJ2-3; D is perhaps TRBD2 (5 bases). The specimen was PBMCs. This TCR came from a woman between 25 and 40 years old in good health and CMV-seronegative. The CDR3 sequence: CASSHGSRADTQYF. The CDR3, as DNA: TGTGCCAGCAGTCACGGGTCGCGGGCAGATACGCAGTATTTT.